The entry that follows covers one TCR beta chain sequence. The target antigen is unknown. Germline-derived CDR1 and CDR2 are MDHEN and SYDVKM. Trimming shortened V by 1 base and J by 5 bases, and 6 bases separated the two germline ends. The CDR3 contains 14 residues. This entry is derived from a study of T cell responses to AZD1222 COVID-19 vaccine. At the level of the study: It was second doses at about 4 or about 12 weeks that were pooled.

Study observations and caveats: Two AZD1222 administrations were followed by greater Spike-specific TCR breadth and depth. Just a handful of AZD1222 recipients were seropositive at baseline. Unmutated variant regions reportedly attract nearly half of all spike-specific TCRs.

Data came from immunoSEQ multiplex PCR; TCRdb stores just in-frame clones and leaves some out. Altogether over 150,000 clones are present, roughly nine tenths being singletons, with the ten largest covering approximately 1.5%. V is TRBV28 and J is TRBJ1-6; the D is unclear. The sequenced sample was peripheral blood, obtained on day 0 of AZD1222 vaccination. The receptor comes from an adult in good health. The CDR3 loop is CASSLSANNSPLHF. The CDR3 DNA reads TGTGCCAGCAGTTTATCTGCAAATAATTCACCCCTCCACTTT.